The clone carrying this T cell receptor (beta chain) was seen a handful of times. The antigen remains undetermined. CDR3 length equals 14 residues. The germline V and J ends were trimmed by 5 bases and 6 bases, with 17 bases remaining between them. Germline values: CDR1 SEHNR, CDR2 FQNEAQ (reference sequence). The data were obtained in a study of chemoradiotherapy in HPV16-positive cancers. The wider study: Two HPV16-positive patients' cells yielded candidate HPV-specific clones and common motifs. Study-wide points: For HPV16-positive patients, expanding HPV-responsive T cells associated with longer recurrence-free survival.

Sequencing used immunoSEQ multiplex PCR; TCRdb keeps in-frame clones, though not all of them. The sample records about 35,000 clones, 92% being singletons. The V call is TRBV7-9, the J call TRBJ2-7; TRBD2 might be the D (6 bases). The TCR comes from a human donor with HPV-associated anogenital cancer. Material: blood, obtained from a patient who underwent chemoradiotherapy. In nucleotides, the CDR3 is TGTGCCAGCAGCCTGTGGGGGGAAGGTCCCGAGCAGTACTTC. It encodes CASSLWGEGPEQYF.